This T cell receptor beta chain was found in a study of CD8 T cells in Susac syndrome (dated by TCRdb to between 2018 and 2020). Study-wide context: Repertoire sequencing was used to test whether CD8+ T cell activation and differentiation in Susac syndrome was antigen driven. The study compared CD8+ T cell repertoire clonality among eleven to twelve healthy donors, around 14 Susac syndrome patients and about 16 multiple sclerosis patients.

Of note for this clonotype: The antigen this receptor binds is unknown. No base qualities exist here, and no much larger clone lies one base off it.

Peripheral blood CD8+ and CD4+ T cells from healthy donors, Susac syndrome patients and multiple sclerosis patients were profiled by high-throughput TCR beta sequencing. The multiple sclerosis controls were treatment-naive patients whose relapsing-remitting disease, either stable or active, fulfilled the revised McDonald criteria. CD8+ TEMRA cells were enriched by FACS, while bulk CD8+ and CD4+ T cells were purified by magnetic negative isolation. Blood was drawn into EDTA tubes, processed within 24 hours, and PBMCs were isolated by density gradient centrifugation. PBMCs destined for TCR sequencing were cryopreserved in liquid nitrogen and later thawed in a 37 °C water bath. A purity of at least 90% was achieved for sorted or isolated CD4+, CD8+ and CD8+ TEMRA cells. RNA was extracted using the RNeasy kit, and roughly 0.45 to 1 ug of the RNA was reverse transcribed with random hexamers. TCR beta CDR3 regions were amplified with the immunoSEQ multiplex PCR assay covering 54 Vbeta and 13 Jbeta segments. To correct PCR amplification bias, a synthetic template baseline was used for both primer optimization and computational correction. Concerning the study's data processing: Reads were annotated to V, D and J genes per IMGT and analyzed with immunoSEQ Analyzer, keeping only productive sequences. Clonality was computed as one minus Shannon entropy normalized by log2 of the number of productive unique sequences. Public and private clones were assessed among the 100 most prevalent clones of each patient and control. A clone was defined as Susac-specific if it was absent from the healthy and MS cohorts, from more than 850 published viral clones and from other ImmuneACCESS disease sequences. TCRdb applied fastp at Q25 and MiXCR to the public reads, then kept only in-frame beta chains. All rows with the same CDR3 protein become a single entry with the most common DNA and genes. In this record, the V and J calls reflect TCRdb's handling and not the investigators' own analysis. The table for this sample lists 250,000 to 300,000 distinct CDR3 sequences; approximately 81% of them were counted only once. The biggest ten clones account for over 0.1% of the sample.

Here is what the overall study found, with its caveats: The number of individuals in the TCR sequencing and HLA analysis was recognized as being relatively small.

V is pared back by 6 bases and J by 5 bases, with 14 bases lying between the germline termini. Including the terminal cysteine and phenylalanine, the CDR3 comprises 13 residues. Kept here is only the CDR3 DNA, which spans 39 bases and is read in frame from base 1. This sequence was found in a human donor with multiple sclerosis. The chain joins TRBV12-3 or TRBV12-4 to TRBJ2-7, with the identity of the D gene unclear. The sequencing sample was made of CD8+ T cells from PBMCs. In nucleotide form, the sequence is TGTGCCAGCAGGATACTGGGTTTCGACGAGCAGTACTTC. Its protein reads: CASRILGFDEQYF.